What follows are 13 T cell receptor beta chains derived from one specimen sequenced in a study of cytomegalovirus exposure and HLA in healthy donors. The PCR ran on 60 Vbeta and 13 Jbeta primers. Profiling relied on immunoSEQ multiplex PCR, and the TCRdb table lists in-frame clones only, not all of them. The sample carries 100,000 to 150,000 clones, 74% recorded once. The sample was PBMCs. These receptors all stem from a woman aged 45-65 years in good health and CMV-seropositive.

This clone was observed a handful of times. The gene calls are TRBV19 and TRBJ2-1, with TRBD1 identical over 8 bases. V lost 6 bases, J lost 0 bases, and 7 bases stayed unmatched. This CDR3 is built from 16 residues. Germline V lookup: CDR1 LNHDA, CDR2 SQIVND (reference sequence). The CDR3 protein is CASRDRGASSYNEQFF. Written as DNA, the CDR3 is TGTGCCAGTAGAGACAGGGGCGCTAGCTCCTACAATGAGCAGTTCTTC.

V gene TRBV4-3 combines with J gene TRBJ2-7; 7 nucleotides agree with TRBD1. V shed 1 base and J 3 bases; nucleotides not matched to a gene: 9. There are 16 residues in the CDR3. CDR1 and CDR2 (germline): LGHNA, YSLEER. CDR3 nucleotides: TGCGCCAGCAGCCAAGGAATCGGGACAGCTTTCTACGAGCAGTACTTC. Translation gives CASSQGIGTAFYEQYF.

This clone turned up a few times. This chain joins TRBV7-9 and TRBJ1-6, with TRBD1 matching 7 bases. This CDR3 has 15 residues. CDR1 and CDR2 (germline): SEHNR, FQNEAQ (reference sequence). The V gene end was trimmed by 5 bases and the J gene end by 8 bases; junction bases not matched to a gene: 9. CDR3 amino acids: CASSETGRLDSPLHF. The CDR3 DNA reads TGTGCCAGCAGCGAGACAGGGCGCTTGGATTCACCCCTCCACTTT.

This chain joins TRBV6-6 and TRBJ1-1; the D gene is possibly TRBD1 (5 bases). CDR3 size: 13 residues. Germline CDR1 and CDR2: MNHNY and SVGAGI (reference sequence). The ends were cut back, 2 bases at V and 1 base at J, with 5 bases in the middle. CDR3 amino acids: CASSYTGNTEAFF. CDR3 sequence (DNA): TGTGCCAGCAGTTACACAGGGAACACTGAAGCTTTCTTT.

V and J are TRBV2 and TRBJ1-4; D is unclear. There are 14 residues in the CDR3. The V gene lost 7 bases and the J gene lost 0 bases, with 9 bases spanning the gap. CDR1 and CDR2 (germline): SNHLY, FYNNEI. CDR3 bases: TGTGCCAGCAAGGTGACTGCAACTAATGAAAAACTGTTTTTT. Residues: CASKVTATNEKLFF.

In the case of this clone: The same CDR3 can be traced to other DNA sequences in this sample. The chain carries TRBV9 and TRBJ1-1, with 8 bases that match TRBD1. CDR1 is SGDLS and CDR2 is YYNGEE in the germline V gene. With 2 bases clipped from V and 6 bases from J, the junction kept 3 bases outside the gene matches. This CDR3 has 13 residues. For the CDR3, the DNA is TGTGCCAGCAGCGTCGACAGGGGCTCTGAAGCTTTCTTT. The encoded protein is CASSVDRGSEAFF.

The chain is built from TRBV5-4 and TRBJ2-1; D perhaps matches TRBD2 (6 bases). Per germline, CDR1 SGHNT and CDR2 YYREEE (reference sequence). The CDR3 covers 14 residues. V was shortened by 4 bases and J by 0 bases, with 8 bases between the two germline ends. DNA for the CDR3: TGTGCCAGCAGCGAAGCGGGCTCCTACAATGAGCAGTTCTTC. Translated, it gives CASSEAGSYNEQFF.

This clone occurred a few times. The chain uses TRBV7-2 and TRBJ2-7; 10 positions match TRBD1. The CDR3 loop spans 16 amino acids. CDR1 is SGHTA, CDR2 FQGNSA, per germline. V was pared by 5 bases and J by 3 bases, with 10 bases of the junction left unmatched. DNA for the CDR3: TGTGCCAGCAGCCCGCCCTCGACAGGGGGCGGCTACGAGCAGTACTTC. It codes for CASSPPSTGGGYEQYF. Using reference TRBV7-2 and TRBJ2-7 for the parts outside the CDR3, the full variable domain is GAGVSQSPSNKVTEKGKDVELRCDPISGHTALYWYRQSLGQGLEFLIYFQGNSAPDKSGLPSDRFSAERTGGSVSTLTIQRTQQEDSAVYLCASSPPSTGGGYEQYFGPGTRLTVT.

This chain connects TRBV7-2 to TRBJ2-7; D not certain. Per the germline V gene, CDR1 is SGHTA and CDR2 is FQGNSA. CDR3 length equals 12 residues. Deletions cut 2 bases from V and 6 bases from J, with 8 bases between. DNA of the CDR3: TGTGCCAGCAGCTTATACCTGAGCGAGCAGTACTTC. Protein sequence: CASSLYLSEQYF. The entire variable domain, with the rest obtained from reference TRBV7-2 and TRBJ2-7, is as follows: GAGVSQSPSNKVTEKGKDVELRCDPISGHTALYWYRQSLGQGLEFLIYFQGNSAPDKSGLPSDRFSAERTGGSVSTLTIQRTQQEDSAVYLCASSLYLSEQYFGPGTRLTVT.

The CDR3 DNA reads TGCGCCAGCAGCTCTCGGAGGGACACCGGGGAGCTGTTTTTT. Translation: CASSSRRDTGELFF. The V gene is TRBV5-1, the J gene TRBJ2-2; possible D gene TRBD2, 6 bases. This CDR3 has 14 residues. The germline V and J ends were trimmed by 3 bases and 3 bases, with 9 bases remaining between them. CDR1 is SGHRS and CDR2 is YFSETQ in the germline V gene.

The chain joins TRBV6-1 to TRBJ2-7; 8 bases fit TRBD1. The germline gives CDR1 MNHNS, CDR2 SASEGT. The CDR3 loop spans 12 amino acids. V shed 8 bases, J shed 9 bases, and the junction held 9 bases outside the gene matches. The CDR3 sequence: CASLGQGPWQYF. The CDR3 coding sequence is TGTGCCAGCCTCGGACAGGGCCCCTGGCAGTACTTC.

This rearrangement joins TRBV11-2 to TRBJ2-5, with 8 bases fitting TRBD2. V shed 4 bases and J 5 bases; nucleotides not matched to a gene: 12. This CDR3 is 16 amino acids long. Looked up from germline, CDR1 is SGHAT and CDR2 is FQNNGV. CDR3 protein: CASSSGGSGGLETQYF. The CDR3 DNA sequence: TGTGCCAGCAGCTCGGGGGGTTCGGGGGGGCTGGAGACCCAGTACTTC.

J is TRBJ2-5 and V is TRBV19; 7 nucleotides match TRBD1. Germline lookup yields CDR1 LNHDA and CDR2 SQIVND (reference sequence). This CDR3 is 14 amino acids long. The junction had 5 bases not matched to a gene; V was cut back by 5 bases and J by 2 bases. The CDR3, as DNA: TGTGCCAGTAGTTTGGGACAGCAACAAGAGACCCAGTACTTC. This sequence encodes CASSLGQQQETQYF.